The 28 T cell receptor beta chains reported below all come from one sample, sequenced in a study of blood T cell repertoires in COVID-19. Measured with immunoSEQ multiplex PCR; TCRdb has only the in-frame clones, and not every one. The data hold 90,000 to 120,000 clones, with just over 90% observed a single time. Sequenced sample: peripheral blood. The origin of the receptors is a man between 60 and 75 years old with acute or convalescent COVID-19.

J is TRBJ2-5 and V is TRBV4-1; weak D call: TRBD2 (6 bases). Germline loops: CDR1 MGHRA, CDR2 YSYEKL. Trimming pared 3 bases from V and 5 bases from J, leaving 13 bases between. The CDR3 contains 14 residues. CDR3 in amino acids: CASSHGGPGETQYF. The CDR3 DNA reads as TGCGCCAGCAGCCACGGAGGGCCGGGGGAGACCCAGTACTTC.

This sequence joins TRBV18 and TRBJ1-5; unclear D gene. The CDR3 contains 14 residues. From germline, CDR1 is KGHSH and CDR2 LQKENI. Trimming left V 2 bases short and J 1 base short, with 6 bases between. The CDR3 sequence is CASSPLGSNQPQHF. CDR3 DNA sequence: TGTGCCAGCTCACCATTGGGCAGCAATCAGCCCCAGCATTTT.

The gene calls are TRBV14 and TRBJ1-1; 9 nucleotides align to TRBD1. V shed 4 bases, J shed 6 bases, and the junction held 24 bases outside the gene matches. The CDR3 runs to 20 residues. The germline V gene encodes CDR1 SGHDN and CDR2 FVKESK. This CDR3 is CASSPRGGSRGQGLGPEAFF. Here the CDR3 DNA reads TGTGCCAGCAGCCCGAGGGGGGGAAGCCGAGGACAGGGGCTGGGGCCTGAAGCTTTCTTT. Full variable domain (remainder filled in from reference TRBV14 and TRBJ1-1): EAGVTQFPSHSVIEKGQTVTLRCDPISGHDNLYWYRRVMGKEIKFLLHFVKESKQDESGMPNNRFLAERTGGTYSTLKVQPAELEDSGVYFCASSPRGGSRGQGLGPEAFFGQGTRLTVV.

The rearrangement uses TRBV5-1 and TRBJ1-1; D remains ambiguous. The CDR3 has 14 amino acids. Germline V gives CDR1 SGHRS, CDR2 YFSETQ. V gave up 4 bases and J gave up 4 bases, with 14 bases separating them. The CDR3 protein is CASSPERGSTEAFF. The DNA for the CDR3 is TGCGCCAGCAGCCCCGAGCGGGGTTCCACTGAAGCTTTCTTT. The full variable domain, with the rest looked up from reference TRBV5-1 and TRBJ1-1, is KAGVTQTPRYLIKTRGQQVTLSCSPISGHRSVSWYQQTPGQGLQFLFEYFSETQRNKGNFPGRFSGRQFSNSRSEMNVSTLELGDSALYLCASSPERGSTEAFFGQGTRLTVV.

The V gene is TRBV19, the J gene TRBJ1-1; TRBD1 agrees at 8 bases. CDR1 is LNHDA and CDR2 is SQIVND in the germline V gene (reference sequence). The CDR3 is 13 residues long. Trimming removed 6 bases from V and 4 bases from J; junction bases left unmatched: 4. For the CDR3, the DNA is TGTGCCAGTAGAGACAGGGGCTTCACTGAAGCTTTCTTT. It specifies CASRDRGFTEAFF.

This chain connects TRBV2 to TRBJ1-2; no clear D gene. Trimming shortened V by 11 bases and J by 5 bases, and 21 bases separated the two germline ends. The germline V gene has CDR1 SNHLY and CDR2 FYNNEI. This CDR3 spans 14 amino acids. The CDR3 DNA reads as TGTGCCTCCTACCTCACCCGGCGGAGATATGGCTACACCTTC. Its protein is CASYLTRRRYGYTF.

This clone was recorded once. The chain recombines TRBV6-5 with TRBJ2-4, with 8 positions matching TRBD2. CDR1 and CDR2 from the germline V gene are MNHEY and SVGAGI. This CDR3 region has 15 residues. Trimming took 5 bases from V and 10 from J; bases not matched to a gene: 13. The CDR3 DNA follows: TGTGCCAGCAGTCCCCCTGGTGCGGGAGGAGGGATTCAGTACTTC. Amino acids: CASSPPGAGGGIQYF.

The V gene is TRBV6-5, the J gene TRBJ1-2, with TRBD1 identical over 8 bases. The CDR3 has 14 amino acids. CDR1 and CDR2 (germline): MNHEY, SVGAGI. With 0 bases clipped from V and 8 bases from J, the junction kept 5 bases outside the gene matches. CDR3 sequence (DNA): TGTGCCAGCAGTTACTCAAGCGGACAGGGAGGCTACACCTTC. Its protein is CASSYSSGQGGYTF.

The chain links TRBV3-1 (or the pseudogene TRBV3-2) to TRBJ1-1, with D perhaps TRBD1 (5 bases). From germline, CDR1 is LGHDT and CDR2 YNNKEL (reference sequence). The CDR3 runs 15 residues. V was trimmed by 1 base and J by 0 bases, leaving 9 bases between them. CDR3 DNA sequence: TGTGCCAGCAGCCAAGGCGGGACCGTGAACACTGAAGCTTTCTTT. Protein: CASSQGGTVNTEAFF.

The V gene is TRBV5-1, the J gene TRBJ2-7; the D gene is possibly TRBD1 (5 bases). CDR1 and CDR2 from the germline V gene are SGHRS and YFSETQ. V gave up 6 bases and J gave up 1 base, with 14 bases separating them. This CDR3 has 14 residues. The CDR3 DNA follows: TGCGCCAGCAAGGACAACCCGAGGTCCTACGAGCAGTACTTC. Its protein product is CASKDNPRSYEQYF.

This clone was recorded only once. This rearrangement joins TRBV2 to TRBJ2-2; D unclear. CDR1 is SNHLY and CDR2 is FYNNEI in the germline V gene. The V and J ends lost 3 bases and 3 bases respectively, with 8 bases between them. CDR3 length: 14 amino acids. The CDR3 sequence is CASSDMAYTGELFF. The CDR3 DNA follows: TGTGCCAGCAGTGACATGGCTTACACCGGGGAGCTGTTTTTT.

The chain employs TRBV30 and TRBJ1-6, with TRBD1 matching 12 bases. CDR1 and CDR2 from the germline V gene are GTSNPN and SVGIG (reference sequence). Trimming at V came to 4 bases and at J to 10 bases, leaving 14 bases not matched to a gene. The CDR3 length is 17 residues. The chain's CDR3 is CAWNRRDRGHVVSPLHF. Here the CDR3 DNA reads TGTGCCTGGAACCGTCGGGACAGGGGGCATGTCGTGTCACCCCTCCACTTT.

V is TRBV19 and J is TRBJ2-3; D may be TRBD2 (6 bases). Germline V lookup: CDR1 LNHDA, CDR2 SQIVND (reference sequence). V shed 4 bases and J shed 2 bases, with 16 bases lying between them. The CDR3 consists of 16 residues. As DNA, the CDR3 is TGTGCCAGTAGTAGGCTCTCGGGAGACCTCACAGATACGCAGTATTTT. As protein: CASSRLSGDLTDTQYF.

The rearrangement joins TRBV6-6 to TRBJ2-7; 8 nucleotides align to TRBD2. Germline CDR1 is MNHNY and CDR2 is SVGAGI (reference sequence). This CDR3 has 16 amino acids. CDR3 in DNA: TGTGCCCGCAGTTACTCGGGGGGGGGTAGGACCTACGAGCAGTACGTC. As protein: CARSYSGGGRTYEQYV.

The CDR3 reads CASSQDRAYEQYV. CDR3 nucleotide sequence: TGTGCCAGCAGCCAGGACAGGGCTTACGAGCAGTACGTC. This chain joins TRBV14 and TRBJ2-7; TRBD1 matches at 8 bases. With V trimmed by 3 bases and J by 4 bases, 2 bases remained unmatched. This CDR3 has 13 amino acids. Germline V gene lookup returns CDR1 SGHDN and CDR2 FVKESK.

The J gene is TRBJ2-2, the V gene TRBV18; possibly TRBD2 for D (6 bases). In germline, CDR1 is KGHSH, CDR2 LQKENI. This CDR3 has 15 amino acids. V lost 0 bases, J lost 6 bases, and 11 bases lay in between. The CDR3 region is CASSPPGREAGELFF. CDR3 sequence (DNA): TGTGCCAGCTCACCACCGGGCAGGGAGGCCGGGGAGCTGTTTTTT.

This chain connects TRBV4-1 to TRBJ1-6; possibly TRBD1 for D (5 bases). CDR3 length: 14 amino acids. Trimming removed 1 base from V and 6 bases from J, with 7 bases in between. Germline CDR1 and CDR2: MGHRA and YSYEKL. CDR3 nucleotides: TGCGCCAGCAGCCAAGGAAGGGGTAATTCACCCCTCCACTTT. Its translation is CASSQGRGNSPLHF.

The rearrangement links TRBV12-5 to TRBJ2-6; tentative D call: TRBD1 (6 bases). The CDR3 length is 18 residues. V dropped 0 bases and J dropped 4 bases, with 16 bases sitting between them. Germline lookup yields CDR1 LGHNT and CDR2 FRNRAP. This CDR3 is CASGLVRQGLAGANVLTF. Here the CDR3 DNA reads TGTGCTAGTGGTTTGGTACGGCAGGGGTTGGCGGGGGCCAACGTCCTGACTTTC.

The CDR3 nucleotides read TGTGCCAGCAGCCAGGGACAGAACAACTATGGCTACACCTTC. Translated, it gives CASSQGQNNYGYTF. The chain joins TRBV4-2 to TRBJ1-2; TRBD1 agrees at 7 bases. Per the germline V gene, CDR1 is LGHNA and CDR2 is YNFKEQ. The CDR3 sequence is 14 residues long. V dropped 3 bases and J dropped 2; count of bases not matched to a gene: 3.

The rearrangement joins TRBV28 to TRBJ1-2, with 9 nucleotides matching TRBD1. J was trimmed by 0 bases and V by 9 bases; bases with no gene match: 8. This CDR3 comprises 15 residues. Per the germline V gene, CDR1 is MDHEN and CDR2 is SYDVKM. The CDR3 region is CASWTGVDANYGYTF. CDR3 DNA sequence: TGTGCCAGTTGGACAGGGGTGGATGCTAACTATGGCTACACCTTC.

The chain is built from TRBV19 and TRBJ2-3, with TRBD2 identical over 10 bases. CDR1 and CDR2 from the germline V gene are LNHDA and SQIVND (reference sequence). CDR3 size: 16 residues. Trimming took 9 bases from V and 3 from J; bases not matched to a gene: 12. This CDR3 is CASKEIAGGRTDTQYF. The DNA for the CDR3 is TGTGCCAGCAAGGAGATAGCGGGAGGAAGGACAGATACGCAGTATTTT.

The chain employs TRBV3-1 (or the pseudogene TRBV3-2) and TRBJ2-7; 7 bases fit TRBD1. CDR1 and CDR2 (germline): LGHDT, YNNKEL (reference sequence). The CDR3 spans 14 residues. The J segment lost 3 bases and the V segment lost 4 bases, leaving 6 bases of the junction unmatched. Written as DNA, the CDR3 is TGTGCCAGCAGCCCCGGGGCAGGGGGCTACGAGCAGTACGTC. Protein: CASSPGAGGYEQYV.

The chain uses TRBV7-8 and TRBJ2-2; perhaps TRBD2 as D (5 bases). Germline V gene lookup returns CDR1 SGHVS and CDR2 FQNEAQ. The CDR3 consists of 14 residues. Trimming removed 8 bases at V and 7 bases at J, with 17 bases between. The CDR3 coding sequence is TGTGCCAGCGGGATCGGGGTATTTGGCGGGGAGCTGTTTTTT. This encodes CASGIGVFGGELFF.

The chain carries TRBV30 and TRBJ1-6; D may be TRBD1 (5 bases). Germline V gives CDR1 GTSNPN, CDR2 SVGIG (reference sequence). The CDR3 is made up of 13 amino acids. Deletions cut 3 bases from V and 10 bases from J, with 13 bases between. CDR3 bases: TGTGCCTGGAGGGCAGGGTTTCGGTCACCCCTCCACTTT. Its translation: CAWRAGFRSPLHF.

The rearrangement joins TRBV6-5 to TRBJ1-3, with TRBD1 matching 7 bases. Germline values: CDR1 MNHEY, CDR2 SVGAGI. V dropped 6 bases and J dropped 2; count of bases not matched to a gene: 7. The CDR3 extends over 15 amino acids. The CDR3 region has the DNA TGTGCCAGCAGCCGTGGACAGGAGCCTGGAAACACCATATATTTT. Its translation is CASSRGQEPGNTIYF.

CDR3 sequence (DNA): TGTGCCAGCAAACGTGGGACTAGCGGGAGCAATGAGCAGTTCTTC. Protein product: CASKRGTSGSNEQFF. The chain carries TRBV9 and TRBJ2-1; TRBD2 agrees at 14 bases. Germline V lookup: CDR1 SGDLS, CDR2 YYNGEE. This CDR3 comprises 15 residues. With 6 bases clipped from V and 6 bases from J, the junction kept 5 bases outside the gene matches.

This chain joins TRBV6-5 and TRBJ1-2, with a weak D call TRBD1 (6 bases). The V gene lost 5 bases and the J gene lost 0 bases, with 10 bases spanning the gap. Looked up from germline, CDR1 is MNHEY and CDR2 is SVGAGI. The CDR3 spans 14 residues. CDR3 sequence reads: CASSRGTTNYGYTF. The CDR3, as DNA: TGTGCCAGCAGTAGGGGGACAACTAACTATGGCTACACCTTC.

The rearrangement links TRBV3-1 (or the pseudogene TRBV3-2) to TRBJ1-2; D gene unclear. CDR1 LGHDT and CDR2 YNNKEL come from the germline V gene (reference sequence). Trimming removed 4 bases at V and 6 bases at J, with 15 bases between. The CDR3 is 14 residues long. The CDR3 loop reads CASSPGRDLDGYTF. DNA of the CDR3: TGTGCCAGCAGCCCCGGGAGGGATTTGGATGGCTACACCTTC.